This note documents a single T cell receptor (beta chain) sequence. Its antigen is still unknown. This CDR3 comprises 12 residues. Germline values: CDR1 SGHDN, CDR2 FVKESK. V lost 1 base, J lost 4 bases, and 4 bases lay in between. The data originate from a study of T cell responses to AZD1222 COVID-19 vaccine. General study points: Baseline seropositivity occurred in only a handful of AZD1222 recipients. Donors, mostly white British, included more females; clonal diversity was possibly underestimated. The study reported that nearly half of spike-specific TCRs target unmutated variant regions.

Clones were sequenced by immunoSEQ multiplex PCR, and TCRdb holds only the in-frame ones, with some missing. The sample lists around 110,000 clones, 70% to 90% occurring once. The sequence was obtained from an adult in good health. The material sequenced was peripheral blood, taken on day 0 of AZD1222 vaccination. The gene calls are TRBV14 and TRBJ1-2; D not certain. CDR3 protein: CASSQAFYGYTF. The CDR3 DNA sequence: TGTGCCAGCAGCCAAGCATTCTATGGCTACACCTTC.